This T cell receptor beta chain was sequenced for a study of cytomegalovirus exposure and HLA in healthy donors. Study-wide context: In a previous analysis, some 120 million unique TCR beta sequences were found from about 190 million T cells. A preliminary data release comprised 70 million to 95 million unique TCRs obtained from HLA-typed donors.

The germline V gene encodes CDR1 SNHLY and CDR2 FYNNEI. The CDR3 totals 15 residues. V shed 6 bases, J shed 4 bases, and the junction held 9 bases outside the gene matches. The study's findings and limits: TCR beta V- and J-gene trimming, according to a later analysis, was linked to a missense DCLRE1C variant. The number of N-insertions in an Asian-associated ancestry cluster was reportedly below the roughly 700-donor mean in a later analysis.

Of note for this clone: Its specificity is unknown.

This PCR relied on a set of 60 Vbeta primers and 13 Jbeta primers. The repertoire was sequenced with immunoSEQ multiplex PCR; TCRdb's copy has only in-frame clones and lacks some. Seen here are some 130,000 clones, approximately 80% observed once, and the top ten hold approximately 2.5%. The sequencing input was PBMCs. This TCR was recovered from a man aged 50 to 59 in good health and CMV-seronegative. This sequence joins TRBV2 and TRBJ2-1; the match to TRBD2 covers 7 bases. The CDR3 here is CASRASGAQYNEQFF. For the CDR3, the DNA is TGTGCCAGCAGGGCTAGCGGTGCTCAATACAATGAGCAGTTCTTC.